A selection of T cell receptor beta chains follows, all from one sample in a study of identical twins. One entry per CDR3 protein, called by TCRdb with MiXCR from the 5' RACE reads. Of 280,000 or so distinct CDR3 sequences in the sample, roughly 8.6% were seen once. The same sample was also used in a study of yellow fever vaccine responses in identical twins.

Sequencing input: memory (CD45RO+) T cells sorted from blood. These receptors were collected from a woman aged 18-29 years in good health. The CDR3 runs from the conserved cysteine through the conserved F or W. A D gene is named only where the DNA matches it firmly. Clone sizes are given selectively: once, few, many, or a class where the clone is expanded.

v_gene: TRBV7-2; j_gene: TRBJ2-5; abundance: .; d_gene: TRBD2; CDR3nt: TGTGCCAGCAGCTTTGGACTAGCGGGTGGCCAAGAGACCCAGTACTTC; CDR3aa: CASSFGLAGGQETQYF
v_gene: TRBV10-2; j_gene: TRBJ1-1; abundance: many; d_gene: .; CDR3nt: TGCGCCAGCAGTGGGGGCAGATTATCCAACACTGAAGCTTTCTTT; CDR3aa: CASSGGRLSNTEAFF
v_gene: TRBV5-6; j_gene: TRBJ1-1; abundance: few; d_gene: .; CDR3nt: TGTGCCAGCAGCTTGGCCAAGGACAGAAATATGAACACTGAAGCTTTCTTT; CDR3aa: CASSLAKDRNMNTEAFF
v_gene: TRBV28; j_gene: TRBJ1-2; abundance: many; d_gene: TRBD1; CDR3nt: TGTGCCAGCAGGGGGACAGGAGGCTATGGCTACACCTTC; CDR3aa: CASRGTGGYGYTF
v_gene: TRBV11-2; j_gene: TRBJ2-2; abundance: many; d_gene: TRBD2; CDR3nt: TGTGCCAGCGGGACTACCCGGAAAAACGGGGAGCTGTTTTTT; CDR3aa: CASGTTRKNGELFF
v_gene: TRBV9; j_gene: TRBJ1-1; abundance: .; d_gene: TRBD1; CDR3nt: TGTGCCAGCAGCAAAATTCAGGGGGGCACTGAAGCTTTCTTT; CDR3aa: CASSKIQGGTEAFF
v_gene: TRBV12-3/TRBV12-4; j_gene: TRBJ1-1; abundance: .; d_gene: .; CDR3nt: TGTGCCAGCAGTGACCGGACAGAGAAGACTGAAGCTTTCTTT; CDR3aa: CASSDRTEKTEAFF
v_gene: TRBV2; j_gene: TRBJ2-2; abundance: few; d_gene: .; CDR3nt: TGTGCCAGCTGTATCCCCTCCCCGAACACCGGGGAGCTGTTTTTT; CDR3aa: CASCIPSPNTGELFF
v_gene: TRBV6-5; j_gene: TRBJ2-5; abundance: .; d_gene: .; CDR3nt: TGTGCCAGCAGTTACTGGTCCGGGGAGACCCAGTACTTC; CDR3aa: CASSYWSGETQYF
v_gene: TRBV7-2; j_gene: TRBJ2-1; abundance: once; d_gene: TRBD2; CDR3nt: TGTGCCAGCAGCTTAGCAAACACCCGACTAGCGGGAGGGTCCGGGGAGCAGTTCTTC; CDR3aa: CASSLANTRLAGGSGEQFF
v_gene: TRBV28; j_gene: TRBJ2-7; abundance: .; d_gene: .; CDR3nt: TGTGCCAGCAAGTCTGGAGGCACAGGGCGTTCCAACTACGAGCAGTACTTC; CDR3aa: CASKSGGTGRSNYEQYF
v_gene: TRBV12-3/TRBV12-4; j_gene: TRBJ2-6; abundance: .; d_gene: .; CDR3nt: TGTGCCAGCACTCCCCAAGGGGCCAACGTCCTGACTTTC; CDR3aa: CASTPQGANVLTF
v_gene: TRBV27; j_gene: TRBJ1-5; abundance: many; d_gene: .; CDR3nt: TGTGCCAGCAGTTTTGGGGGGAATCAGCCCCAGCATTTT; CDR3aa: CASSFGGNQPQHF
v_gene: TRBV12-3/TRBV12-4; j_gene: TRBJ2-3; abundance: many; d_gene: .; CDR3nt: TGTGCCAGCAGTTTGTCGGATACGCAGTATTTT; CDR3aa: CASSLSDTQYF
v_gene: TRBV9; j_gene: TRBJ2-2; abundance: few; d_gene: TRBD2; CDR3nt: TGTGCCAGCAACCCATTGGGGGGGGTCCCCACCGGGGAGCTGTTTTTT; CDR3aa: CASNPLGGVPTGELFF
v_gene: TRBV7-2; j_gene: TRBJ1-2; abundance: few; d_gene: .; CDR3nt: TGTGCCAGCAGCGCAGCACCGGGACGGGTTAACTATGGCTACACCTTC; CDR3aa: CASSAAPGRVNYGYTF
v_gene: TRBV5-1; j_gene: TRBJ2-6; abundance: many; d_gene: .; CDR3nt: TGCGCCAGCAGCTTTGGGGGTTTCCCCTCTGGGGCCAACGTCCTGACTTTC; CDR3aa: CASSFGGFPSGANVLTF
v_gene: TRBV27; j_gene: TRBJ1-1; abundance: .; d_gene: TRBD1; CDR3nt: TGTGCCAGCAGTTTCAGAGGGGGCTGGAACACTGAAGCTTTCTTT; CDR3aa: CASSFRGGWNTEAFF
v_gene: TRBV28; j_gene: TRBJ1-6; abundance: few; d_gene: .; CDR3nt: TGTGCCAGCAGTTCTGGCGTTGTGGGTTCACCCCTCCACTTT; CDR3aa: CASSSGVVGSPLHF
v_gene: TRBV5-1; j_gene: TRBJ2-5; abundance: few; d_gene: TRBD2; CDR3nt: TGCGCCAGCAGCTTTTGTGGTAGGGAGGGGGAGACCCAGTACTTC; CDR3aa: CASSFCGREGETQYF
v_gene: TRBV12-3/TRBV12-4; j_gene: TRBJ2-1; abundance: few; d_gene: TRBD2; CDR3nt: TGTGCCAGCAGTCTCCAACAGACTAGCGGGAGGGTGAATGAGCAGTTCTTC; CDR3aa: CASSLQQTSGRVNEQFF